The clone carrying this T cell receptor beta chain was found a few times. Its antigen is not identified. Other nucleotide sequences in the sample specify the same CDR3. Sample treatment: oral pan-JAK inhibitor, 5-10 mg twice daily. This sample was taken from a study of CD8+ T cells in alopecia areata. For the study at large: Using the percentage of affected scalp area, treated patients' severity was scored.

Following RNA extraction, reverse transcription yielded cDNA that acted as the sequencing template. The method was immunoSEQ multiplex PCR; TCRdb's version includes in-frame clones alone and lacks a portion of them. Among 100,000 to 150,000 clones, roughly 55% were seen once, and the ten largest hold around 6%. Whole-study results and caveats: Sharing of TCR sequences between patients (possibly for HLA-related reasons) was less clear than in mice.

This specimen was CD4+ T cells sorted from blood, taken at week 4, from a patient treated with tofacitinib. The receptor was isolated from a human donor with alopecia areata.

In nucleotides, the CDR3 is TGCAGCGTCGGGACAGGGGGGTACGAGCAGTACTTC. It is translated as CSVGTGGYEQYF. The V gene is TRBV29-1, the J gene TRBJ2-7; 11 bases agree with TRBD1. V shed 6 bases and J 4 bases; nucleotides not matched to a gene: 2. The CDR3 extends over 12 amino acids. Per the germline V gene, CDR1 is SQVTM and CDR2 is ANQGSEA.